The 27 T cell receptor beta chains below come from one sample, sequenced in a study of glioma-infiltrating T cells after dendritic cell vaccination. Documented time point: after dendritic cell vaccination, including at tumor progression/relapse. TCRdb's copy holds only in-frame clones and misses some; the assay was immunoSEQ multiplex PCR. Of almost 90,000 clones in the sample, about four fifths were seen once. Sequenced material: blood, taken after dendritic cell vaccination. The receptors were gathered from a human donor with glioblastoma.

The V and J genes are TRBV5-1 and TRBJ2-2; no firm D call. The germline V gene encodes CDR1 SGHRS and CDR2 YFSETQ. The V end was cut by 4 bases, the J end by 1 base, with 8 bases between. The CDR3 is 14 amino acids. The CDR3 loop is CASSPRQNTGELFF. The CDR3 bases are TGCGCCAGCAGCCCTCGACAGAACACCGGGGAGCTGTTTTTT.

The V and J genes are TRBV27 and TRBJ2-1; D perhaps matches TRBD2 (6 bases). This CDR3 comprises 15 residues. Germline CDR1 MNHEY, CDR2 SMNVEV (reference sequence). Trimming took off 5 bases at V and 8 bases at J, with 19 bases between the two ends. The CDR3 bases are TGTGCCAGCAGTCTCCCCGGGACTCGAGGGGATGAGCAGTTCTTC. As protein: CASSLPGTRGDEQFF.

The chain has TRBV28 and TRBJ2-2, with a tentative D call TRBD1 (6 bases). Germline V gene data show CDR1 as MDHEN and CDR2 as SYDVKM. The CDR3 has 15 residues. V was clipped by 4 bases and J by 3 bases, with 12 bases between them. The CDR3 here is CASSYAGEDTGELFF. CDR3 bases: TGTGCCAGCAGTTATGCAGGGGAAGACACCGGGGAGCTGTTTTTT.

This clone appeared once. The genes are TRBV7-2 and TRBJ2-1, with 9 bases lining up with TRBD2. Trimming cost V 4 bases and J 2 bases; bases outside gene matches: 12. Germline V lookup: CDR1 SGHTA, CDR2 FQGNSA. This CDR3 has 18 amino acids. CDR3 region: CASSSGGAAGGTYNEQFF. Written as DNA, the CDR3 is TGTGCCAGCAGCTCAGGGGGTGCAGCGGGGGGCACCTACAATGAGCAGTTCTTC.

This chain uses TRBV7-9 with TRBJ1-2; a weak D match, TRBD1 (5 bases). The CDR3 totals 14 residues. From germline, CDR1 is SEHNR and CDR2 FQNEAQ (reference sequence). V shed 0 bases and J shed 6 bases, with 11 bases lying between them. The CDR3 DNA follows: TGTGCCAGCAGCTTAGCGACAGCCGTTGATGGCTACACCTTC. This gives the protein CASSLATAVDGYTF.

The chain is built from TRBV4-1 and TRBJ2-7; D is perhaps TRBD2 (5 bases). From germline, CDR1 is MGHRA and CDR2 YSYEKL. V was shortened by 2 bases and J by 3 bases, with 11 bases between the two germline ends. This CDR3 is built from 14 residues. DNA for the CDR3: TGCGCCAGCAGCCAAAAAGAGGGATACTACGAGCAGTACTTC. Encoded protein: CASSQKEGYYEQYF.

The genes are TRBV7-2 and TRBJ1-5, with TRBD1 matching over 10 bases. With 3 bases clipped from V and 2 bases from J, the junction kept 1 base outside the gene matches. CDR1 is SGHTA, CDR2 FQGNSA, per germline. The CDR3 is made up of 15 amino acids. CDR3 protein: CASSFGTGGNQPQHF. The CDR3 DNA sequence: TGTGCCAGCAGCTTTGGGACAGGGGGCAATCAGCCCCAGCATTTT.

This chain joins TRBV11-2 and TRBJ2-3, with 10 bases that match TRBD2. The CDR3 has 16 residues. V was clipped by 4 bases and J by 3 bases; unmatched bases: 7. The germline V gene has CDR1 SGHAT and CDR2 FQNNGV. CDR3 nucleotide sequence: TGTGCCAGCAGCTCTATCAAACTAGCGGGGACAGATACGCAGTATTTT. Amino acid sequence: CASSSIKLAGTDTQYF.

The chain links TRBV5-8 to TRBJ2-7; 9 bases agree with TRBD2. The CDR3 sequence is 14 residues long. J was trimmed by 2 bases and V by 5 bases; bases with no gene match: 5. Germline loops: CDR1 SGHTS, CDR2 YDEGEE. CDR3 nucleotides: TGTGCCAGCAGGCCGGGACTAGCTCCCTACGAGCAGTACTTC. Translating gives CASRPGLAPYEQYF. Full variable domain (outside the CDR3, taken from reference TRBV5-8 and TRBJ2-7): EAGVTQSPTHLIKTRGQQATLRCSPISGHTSVYWYQQALGLGLQFLLWYDEGEERNRGNFPPRFSGRQFPNYSSELNVNALELEDSALYLCASRPGLAPYEQYFGPGTRLTVT.

The chain couples TRBV9 to TRBJ2-7, with 9 bases lining up with TRBD1. J gave up 1 base and V 0 bases, and 2 bases lay outside the gene matches. Per germline, CDR1 SGDLS and CDR2 YYNGEE. CDR3 length: 15 amino acids. CDR3: CASSVEGQGSYEQYF. Here the CDR3 DNA reads TGTGCCAGCAGCGTAGAGGGACAGGGATCCTACGAGCAGTACTTC. Looking up the rest from reference TRBV9 and TRBJ2-7 gives the full variable domain: DSGVTQTPKHLITATGQRVTLRCSPRSGDLSVYWYQQSLDQGLQFLIQYYNGEERAKGNILERFSAQQFPDLHSELNLSSLELGDSALYFCASSVEGQGSYEQYFGPGTRLTVT.

V and J are TRBV19 and TRBJ2-1; D is perhaps TRBD2 (6 bases). Trimming left V 1 base short and J 6 bases short, with 10 bases between. The germline V gene has CDR1 LNHDA and CDR2 SQIVND (reference sequence). The CDR3 contains 14 residues. For the CDR3, the DNA is TGTGCCAGTAGTATAGGAGACGGGGGCAATGAGCAGTTCTTC. Translating gives CASSIGDGGNEQFF.

This clone was seen a single time. The gene calls are TRBV11-3 and TRBJ2-1, with D perhaps matching TRBD1 (6 bases). CDR1 is SGHNT, CDR2 YENEEA, per germline. The CDR3 runs 12 residues. V shed 5 bases and J shed 10 bases, with 12 bases lying between them. Here the CDR3 reads CASSNQQGEQFF. CDR3 in DNA: TGTGCCAGCAGCAACCAACAGGGAGAGCAGTTCTTC.

V usage is TRBV2 and J usage is TRBJ1-1; no definite D call. Germline CDR1 SNHLY, CDR2 FYNNEI. Trimming shortened V by 3 bases and J by 1 base, and 6 bases separated the two germline ends. The CDR3 totals 13 residues. The CDR3: CASSDEGNTEAFF. CDR3 DNA sequence: TGTGCCAGCAGTGATGAGGGGAACACTGAAGCTTTCTTT.

Note on this clone: At the DNA level, this CDR3 is encoded by other sequences in the same sample as well. The chain couples TRBV29-1 to TRBJ2-3; the match to TRBD1 covers 7 bases. Germline V CDR1 and CDR2: SQVTM, ANQGSEA. The V gene end was trimmed by 4 bases and the J gene end by 2 bases; junction bases not matched to a gene: 6. This CDR3 is built from 14 residues. The DNA of the CDR3 is TGCAGCGTTGTAGGGGGCTATAACACAGATACGCAGTATTTT. Translating it yields CSVVGGYNTDTQYF.

The CDR3 here is CAWSGGGRGYTF. The CDR3, as DNA: TGTGCCTGGAGTGGCGGGGGGCGCGGCTACACCTTC. The chain recombines TRBV30 with TRBJ1-2; possible D gene TRBD1, 6 bases. V was clipped by 1 base and J by 8 bases, with 11 bases between them. CDR1 and CDR2 from the germline V gene are GTSNPN and SVGIG (reference sequence). CDR3 length: 12 amino acids. Filled out from reference TRBV30 and TRBJ1-2, the complete variable domain reads SQTIHQWPATLVQPVGSPLSLECTVEGTSNPNLYWYRQAAGRGLQLLFYSVGIGQISSEVPQNLSASRPQDRQFILSSKKLLLSDSGFYLCAWSGGGRGYTFGSGTRLTVV.

The V and J genes are TRBV5-4 and TRBJ2-7; the D gene is possibly TRBD1 (5 bases). Germline V gene data show CDR1 as SGHNT and CDR2 as YYREEE (reference sequence). The CDR3 is 13 residues long. The V and J ends lost 1 base and 5 bases respectively, with 10 bases between them. DNA of the CDR3: TGTGCCAGCAGCTTGAGGGTAGGGGACGAGCAGTACTTC. Protein: CASSLRVGDEQYF. The full variable domain, in which reference TRBV5-4 and TRBJ2-7 provide the parts outside the CDR3, is ETGVTQSPTHLIKTRGQQVTLRCSSQSGHNTVSWYQQALGQGPQFIFQYYREEENGRGNFPPRFSGLQFPNYSSELNVNALELDDSALYLCASSLRVGDEQYFGPGTRLTVT.

The chain has TRBV6-4 and TRBJ1-6, with D tentatively TRBD1 (6 bases). This CDR3 contains 17 residues. The V end was cut by 0 bases, the J end by 5 bases, with 14 bases between. The V gene's germline CDR1 is MRHNA and CDR2 SNTAGT. The CDR3 coding sequence is TGTGCCAGCAGTGACTCGTGGTCGCGACAGGATAATTCACCCCTCCACTTT. This gives the protein CASSDSWSRQDNSPLHF.

In its sample, this clone was seen a few times. The rearrangement links TRBV9 to TRBJ2-2, with 8 bases identical to TRBD1. Trimming removed 2 bases from V and 7 bases from J; junction bases left unmatched: 13. The germline CDR1 and CDR2 sequences are SGDLS and YYNGEE. The length of the CDR3 is 17 residues. CDR3 in amino acids: CASSVGPGGHEGGELFF. The CDR3 DNA reads as TGTGCCAGCAGCGTGGGGCCAGGGGGCCACGAGGGCGGGGAGCTGTTTTTT.

This chain uses TRBV19 with TRBJ1-3, with TRBD1 as a possible D gene (5 bases). This CDR3 comprises 16 residues. Trimming pared 7 bases from V and 2 bases from J, leaving 18 bases between. Germline CDR1 and CDR2: LNHDA and SQIVND (reference sequence). Written as DNA, the CDR3 is TGTGCCAGTACCCCAGTTCAGCCAGGGACTGGAAACACCATATATTTT. Its protein product is CASTPVQPGTGNTIYF.

The chain couples TRBV7-9 to TRBJ1-4; TRBD1 might be the D (5 bases). The CDR3 extends over 12 amino acids. Germline V gene data show CDR1 as SEHNR and CDR2 as FQNEAQ (reference sequence). The germline V and J ends were trimmed by 9 bases and 4 bases, with 9 bases remaining between them. The CDR3 coding sequence is TGTGCCAGTGGGACTGTTAATGAAAAACTGTTTTTT. The encoded protein is CASGTVNEKLFF.

The chain joins TRBV7-6 to TRBJ2-6, with 8 bases lining up with TRBD1. The trim removed 5 bases at V and 2 bases at J, leaving 11 bases unmatched. The length of the CDR3 is 18 residues. Germline values: CDR1 SGHVS, CDR2 FNYEAQ. CDR3: CASSVDRGAATGANVLTF. DNA for the CDR3: TGTGCCAGCAGCGTCGACAGGGGAGCGGCTACTGGGGCCAACGTCCTGACTTTC. Full variable domain (outside the CDR3, taken from reference TRBV7-6 and TRBJ2-6): GAGVSQSPRYKVTKRGQDVALRCDPISGHVSLYWYRQALGQGPEFLTYFNYEAQQDKSGLPNDRFSAERPEGSISTLTIQRTEQRDSAMYRCASSVDRGAATGANVLTFGAGSRLTVL.

The chain is built from TRBV27 and TRBJ1-2, with 10 bases aligning to TRBD1. V trimming: 4 bases; J trimming: 1 base; junction bases outside the gene matches: 3. The V gene's germline CDR1 is MNHEY and CDR2 SMNVEV (reference sequence). There are 15 residues in the CDR3. The CDR3 DNA is TGTGCCAGCAGTTCTCGGACAGGGGGTAACTATGGCTACACCTTC. This codes for CASSSRTGGNYGYTF.

The chain carries TRBV20-1 and TRBJ1-2; no reliable D call. V lost 5 bases and J lost 2, with 6 bases in between. Per germline, CDR1 DFQATT and CDR2 SNEGSKA (reference sequence). The CDR3 is 11 amino acids. CDR3 residues: CSAVRNYGYTF. The CDR3 coding sequence is TGCAGTGCTGTGCGGAACTATGGCTACACCTTC.

This clone counts as medium-sized. This chain connects TRBV5-1 to TRBJ2-7; 7 nucleotides align to TRBD2. Looked up from germline, CDR1 is SGHRS and CDR2 is YFSETQ. The CDR3 consists of 15 residues. J lost 5 bases, V lost 4 bases, and 12 bases had no gene match. The chain's CDR3 is CASSQEAGTANEQYF. CDR3 nucleotide sequence: TGCGCCAGCAGCCAAGAAGCGGGGACTGCGAACGAGCAGTACTTC.

The sample holds a few counts of this clone. The chain couples TRBV19 to TRBJ2-7; 7 bases are shared with TRBD1. The CDR3 runs to 13 residues. CDR1 is LNHDA and CDR2 is SQIVND in the germline V gene (reference sequence). After removal of 5 bases from V and 5 bases from J, the junction contained 6 bases not matched to a gene. CDR3 residues: CASSWQGDDEQYF. CDR3 in DNA: TGTGCCAGTAGTTGGCAGGGGGATGACGAGCAGTACTTC.

This chain links TRBV27 with TRBJ2-2; perhaps TRBD2 as D (5 bases). The CDR3 length is 16 residues. Germline V gene sequence: CDR1 MNHEY, CDR2 SMNVEV (reference sequence). Trimming removed 3 bases from V and 0 bases from J, with 11 bases in between. CDR3 sequence reads: CASSFSEGSNTGELFF. The DNA of the CDR3 is TGTGCCAGCAGTTTTTCTGAGGGATCGAACACCGGGGAGCTGTTTTTT.

This clone was observed a single time. The chain links TRBV9 to TRBJ2-7, with D perhaps matching TRBD2 (6 bases). Germline loops: CDR1 SGDLS, CDR2 YYNGEE. This CDR3 contains 13 residues. The V end lost 1 base, the J end lost 6 bases, and 11 bases lay between the germline ends. The CDR3 loop is CASSVLMEGEQYF. The CDR3 DNA follows: TGTGCCAGCAGCGTATTAATGGAGGGCGAGCAGTACTTC. Combining the CDR3 with reference TRBV9 and TRBJ2-7 gives the whole variable domain DSGVTQTPKHLITATGQRVTLRCSPRSGDLSVYWYQQSLDQGLQFLIQYYNGEERAKGNILERFSAQQFPDLHSELNLSSLELGDSALYFCASSVLMEGEQYFGPGTRLTVT.